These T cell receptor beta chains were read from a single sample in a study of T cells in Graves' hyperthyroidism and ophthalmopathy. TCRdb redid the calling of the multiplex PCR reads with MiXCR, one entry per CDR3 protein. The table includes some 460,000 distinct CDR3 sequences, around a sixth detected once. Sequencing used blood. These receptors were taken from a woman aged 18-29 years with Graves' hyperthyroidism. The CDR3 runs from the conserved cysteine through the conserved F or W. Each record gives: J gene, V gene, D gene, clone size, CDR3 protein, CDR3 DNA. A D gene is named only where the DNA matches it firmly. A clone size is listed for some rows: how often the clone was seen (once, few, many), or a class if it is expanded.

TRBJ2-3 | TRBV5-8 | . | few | CASSPGPTGMDTQYF | TGTGCCAGCAGCCCGGGACCGACGGGAATGGATACGCAGTATTTT
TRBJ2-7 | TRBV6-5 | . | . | CASSYRGPSEQYF | TGTGCCAGCAGTTACCGGGGTCCTAGCGAGCAGTACTTC
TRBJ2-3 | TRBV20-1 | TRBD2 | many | CSASPPSGSEGYTDTQYF | TGCAGTGCTAGCCCTCCTAGCGGGAGTGAAGGGTACACAGATACGCAGTATTTT
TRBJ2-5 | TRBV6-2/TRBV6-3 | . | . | CASSALGTRGETQYF | TGTGCCAGCAGTGCCTTGGGTACGCGCGGGGAGACCCAGTACTTC
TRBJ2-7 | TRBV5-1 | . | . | CASSATSVNYEQYF | TGCGCCAGCAGCGCCACCAGCGTAAACTACGAGCAGTACTTC
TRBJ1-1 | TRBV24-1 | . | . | CATSDSDYTEAFF | TGTGCCACCAGTGACTCAGATTACACTGAAGCTTTCTTT
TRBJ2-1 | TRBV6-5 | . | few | CASSYADGQFF | TGTGCCAGCAGTTATGCGGATGGGCAGTTCTTC
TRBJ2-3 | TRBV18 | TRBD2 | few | CASSPLAGVSTSTDTQYF | TGTGCCAGCTCACCATTAGCGGGGGTGTCGACGAGCACAGATACGCAGTATTTT
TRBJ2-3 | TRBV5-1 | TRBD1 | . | CASSRGTGQGVTDTQYF | TGCGCCAGCAGCCGGGGGACGGGACAGGGGGTCACAGATACGCAGTATTTT
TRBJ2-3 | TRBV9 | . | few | CASSVEPTDTQYF | TGTGCCAGCAGCGTAGAACCCACAGATACGCAGTATTTT
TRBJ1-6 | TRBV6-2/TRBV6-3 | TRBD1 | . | CASRGPQGSSYNSPLHF | TGTGCCAGCAGGGGCCCACAGGGGAGCTCCTATAATTCACCCCTCCACTTT
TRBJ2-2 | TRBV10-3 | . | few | CAISEVGTTNPGELFF | TGTGCCATCAGTGAGGTTGGGACAACCAATCCCGGGGAGCTGTTTTTT
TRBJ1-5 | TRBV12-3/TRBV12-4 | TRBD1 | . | CACSGGDRVNQPQHF | TGTGCCTGCAGCGGAGGGGACAGGGTCAATCAGCCCCAGCATTTT
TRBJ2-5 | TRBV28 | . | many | CASSFPGDRETQYF | TGTGCCAGCAGTTTCCCGGGAGACAGGGAGACCCAGTACTTC
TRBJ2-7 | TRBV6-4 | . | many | CASSLGVGSTYEQYF | TGTGCCAGCAGCCTCGGGGTGGGTTCGACCTACGAGCAGTACTTC
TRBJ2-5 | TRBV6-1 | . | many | CASSEAHYGSEGSMKTQYF | TGTGCCAGCAGTGAAGCGCATTATGGGTCCGAGGGATCAATGAAGACCCAGTACTTC
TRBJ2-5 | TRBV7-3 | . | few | CASSLFVGETQYF | TGTGCCAGCAGCTTATTTGTCGGGGAGACCCAGTACTTC
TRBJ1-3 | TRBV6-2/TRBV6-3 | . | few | CASIRSSGNTIYF | TGTGCCAGCATTCGAAGCTCTGGAAACACCATATATTTT
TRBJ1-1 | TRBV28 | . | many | CASKRLRDTEAFF | TGTGCCAGCAAGCGACTCAGGGACACTGAAGCTTTCTTT
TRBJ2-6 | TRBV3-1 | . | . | CASSQARVGANVLTF | TGTGCCAGCAGCCAAGCCCGTGTTGGGGCCAACGTCCTGACTTTC
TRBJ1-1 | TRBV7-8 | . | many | CASSSGLNTEAFF | TGTGCCAGCAGCTCGGGGCTGAACACTGAAGCTTTCTTT
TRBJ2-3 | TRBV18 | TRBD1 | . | CASSTDRVGTDTQYF | TGTGCCAGCTCAACGGACAGGGTAGGCACAGATACGCAGTATTTT
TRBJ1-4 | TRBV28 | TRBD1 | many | CASSLGTGVSNEKLFF | TGTGCCAGCAGCCTAGGGACAGGGGTTTCTAATGAAAAACTGTTTTTT
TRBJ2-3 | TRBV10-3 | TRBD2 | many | CAISPVAGSLDTQYF | TGTGCCATCAGTCCCGTAGCGGGGTCGCTAGATACGCAGTATTTT
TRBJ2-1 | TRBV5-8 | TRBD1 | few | CASSFRDSYYNEQFF | TGTGCCAGCAGCTTCCGGGACAGCTACTACAATGAGCAGTTCTTC
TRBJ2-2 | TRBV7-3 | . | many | CASSQTGPPVGELFF | TGTGCCAGCAGCCAAACCGGGCCCCCGGTTGGGGAGCTGTTTTTT
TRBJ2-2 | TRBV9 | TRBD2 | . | CASSQFSGGTGELSF | TGTGCCAGCAGCCAGTTTAGCGGGGGAACCGGGGAGCTGTCTTTT
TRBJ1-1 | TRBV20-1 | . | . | CSARDGQGLEAFF | TGCAGTGCTCGGGATGGGCAGGGCCTTGAAGCTTTCTTT
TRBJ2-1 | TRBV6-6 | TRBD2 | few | CTSSYSGGQYNEQFF | TGTACCAGCAGTTACTCGGGAGGGCAGTACAATGAGCAGTTCTTC